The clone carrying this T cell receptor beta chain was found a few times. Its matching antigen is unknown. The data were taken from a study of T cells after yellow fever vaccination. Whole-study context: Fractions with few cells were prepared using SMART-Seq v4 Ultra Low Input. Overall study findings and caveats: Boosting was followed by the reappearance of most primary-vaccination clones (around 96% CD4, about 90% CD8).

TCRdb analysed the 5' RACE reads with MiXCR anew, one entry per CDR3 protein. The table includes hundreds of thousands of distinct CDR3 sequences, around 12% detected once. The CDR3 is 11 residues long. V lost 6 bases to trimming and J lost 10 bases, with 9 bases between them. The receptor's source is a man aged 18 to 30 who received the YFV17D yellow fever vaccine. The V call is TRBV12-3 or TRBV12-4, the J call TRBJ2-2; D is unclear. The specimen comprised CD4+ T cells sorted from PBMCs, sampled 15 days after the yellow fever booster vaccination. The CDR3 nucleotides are TGTGCCAGCAGGACCTACAAGGAGCTGTTTTTT. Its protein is CASRTYKELFF.